Many counts were recorded for the clone carrying this T cell receptor beta chain. The data stem from a study of patients and donors after allogeneic stem cell transplantation. The CDR3 contains 15 residues. The V end was cut by 1 base, the J end by 2 bases, with 11 bases between. A single record per CDR3 protein comes from TCRdb applying MiXCR to the RT-PCR reads. The sample has around 150,000 distinct CDR3 sequences; over 30% are singletons. The specimen was blood, either unsorted or a sorted T cell fraction (not recorded which). The TCR originated in a human donor who was either an allogeneic HSCT recipient or a stem cell or donor lymphocyte infusion donor (not recorded which). It is not recorded whose cells these are; they may come from a transplant donor. The V call is TRBV12-3 or TRBV12-4, the J call TRBJ1-1; tentatively, D is TRBD1 (5 bases). The CDR3 coding sequence is TGTGCCAGCAGTTTAGTCGGCAGGGCTAACACTGAAGCTTTCTTT. Its translation: CASSLVGRANTEAFF.